This TCR beta chain originates from a study of vaccination and CD4 T cells after COVID-19. With the Oncomine TCR Beta short-read assay, DNA from cultured CD4+ T cells was sequenced. The template was genomic DNA from cultured CD4+ T cells. A single record per CDR3 protein comes from TCRdb applying MiXCR to the PCR reads. The sample has 10,000 or so distinct CDR3 sequences; about 35% are singletons. Trimming removed 1 base from V and 4 bases from J, with 22 bases in between. There are 17 residues in the CDR3. Germline V gives CDR1 DFQATT, CDR2 SNEGSKA (reference sequence). Treatment noted: 10-day PBMC culture with coronavirus spike peptide pools or control peptides (ViraFEST assay). The unexposed donor provided CD4+ T cells, which were taken before the COVID-19 pandemic (2011-2018). This clonotype was observed a few times. The antigen is not known.

The rearrangement uses TRBV20-1 and TRBJ1-1; no clear D. The TCR was taken from a human donor in good health. The sample taken for sequencing was CD4+ T cells from blood, cultured in vitro. The CDR3 here is CSARGWGTIEGSTEAFF. The CDR3 nucleotides are TGCAGTGCTAGAGGCTGGGGAACCATCGAGGGTTCCACTGAAGCTTTCTTT.